The clone carrying this T cell receptor (beta chain) was counted a few times. Building of the TCR beta libraries involved iRepertoire HTBI primers and Arm-PCR of CDR3 regions. TCRdb analysed the multiplex PCR reads with MiXCR anew, one entry per CDR3 protein. This table has roughly 610,000 distinct CDR3 sequences, roughly 15% appearing once. This sample is drawn from a study of regulatory T cells in long-lasting Graves disease. Germline V gene lookup returns CDR1 SGHRS and CDR2 YFSETQ. The CDR3 totals 14 residues. V was clipped by 2 bases and J by 4 bases, with 9 bases between them. Time point specified: newly diagnosed GD, antithyroid drugs for less than 3 months. PBMC-extracted RNA yielded the TCR library. This sample was also put to use in a study of T cells in Graves' hyperthyroidism and ophthalmopathy.

The chain has TRBV5-1 and TRBJ1-4; D remains unclear. Sample: peripheral blood mononuclear cells (PBMCs), taken at new diagnosis, from a patient treated with antithyroid drugs. This sequence originates from a man in his late teens or twenties with Graves disease. CDR3 residues: CASSFGQVNEKLFF. The CDR3 nucleotides read TGCGCCAGCAGCTTTGGGCAGGTTAATGAAAAACTGTTTTTT.